Listed here are 20 T cell receptor beta chains from one sample, sequenced in a study of OX40 agonist ivuxolimab in advanced cancers. Profiled with immunoSEQ multiplex PCR; TCRdb holds only in-frame clones, not every one. The sample lists 74,000 or so clones, roughly 86% occurring once. Source: CD4+ or CD8+ T cells sorted from blood, taken in a trial of the OX40 agonist ivuxolimab. These TCRs come from an adult with an advanced solid tumor such as melanoma, head and neck, liver or kidney cancer.

The chain joins TRBV7-9 to TRBJ2-7; TRBD2 is a possible D gene (6 bases). Trimming cost V 5 bases and J 2 bases, with 10 bases left between them. CDR1 is SEHNR, CDR2 FQNEAQ, per germline (reference sequence). CDR3 length equals 13 residues. CDR3 loop: CASSSGFTYEQYF. In DNA form, the CDR3 reads TGTGCCAGCAGCAGCGGGTTCACCTACGAGCAGTACTTC.

This clone was picked up one time. J is TRBJ2-7 and V is TRBV7-2; no definite D call. V lost 4 bases, J lost 3 bases, and 10 bases lay in between. Germline V gene lookup returns CDR1 SGHTA and CDR2 FQGNSA. CDR3 length: 13 amino acids. CDR3 sequence (DNA): TGTGCCAGCAGCTCCGTGGACGGCTACGAGCAGTACTTC. This gives the protein CASSSVDGYEQYF.

The chain carries TRBV28 and TRBJ2-7; TRBD1 matches at 7 bases. Germline trimming cut 6 bases from V and 3 bases from J; bases unmatched to any gene: 8. Per germline, CDR1 MDHEN and CDR2 SYDVKM. The CDR3 runs 14 residues. The CDR3 protein is CASRSPGQSYEQYF. DNA of the CDR3: TGTGCCAGCAGATCTCCGGGACAGAGCTACGAGCAGTACTTC.

The rearrangement links TRBV28 to TRBJ2-2, with 8 positions matching TRBD1. From germline, CDR1 is MDHEN and CDR2 SYDVKM. This CDR3 spans 15 amino acids. V shed 5 bases and J 7 bases; nucleotides not matched to a gene: 9. The CDR3 nucleotides read TGTGCCAGCAGTCCAGCAGGGGGCAATATCGGGGAGCTGTTTTTT. Translated, it gives CASSPAGGNIGELFF.

The rearrangement uses TRBV7-9 and TRBJ2-1; maybe TRBD1 (5 bases). The CDR3 is made up of 15 amino acids. Germline assignment: CDR1 SEHNR and CDR2 FQNEAQ (reference sequence). V was trimmed by 5 bases and J by 4 bases, leaving 15 bases between them. CDR3 amino acids: CASSPGQSLYNEQFF. The CDR3 DNA reads TGTGCCAGCAGCCCTGGACAATCCCTATACAATGAGCAGTTCTTC.

This chain uses TRBV5-4 with TRBJ2-5; 8 bases align to TRBD1. V gave up 4 bases and J gave up 4 bases; unmatched junction bases: 6. Looked up from germline, CDR1 is SGHNT and CDR2 is YYREEE (reference sequence). The CDR3 runs to 14 residues. The CDR3 nucleotides are TGTGCCAGCAGCATGGACAGGGTACGAGAGACCCAGTACTTC. Its protein product is CASSMDRVRETQYF.

The CDR3 loop reads CASSKRLTDTQYF. DNA for the CDR3: TGTGCCAGCTCTAAGCGGCTTACAGATACGCAGTATTTT. This sequence joins TRBV27 and TRBJ2-3, with a tentative D call TRBD2 (5 bases). Germline-derived CDR1 and CDR2 are MNHEY and SMNVEV (reference sequence). V was pared by 8 bases and J by 3 bases, with 12 bases between. The CDR3 is 13 residues long.

The rearrangement links TRBV10-3 to TRBJ2-1, with D tentatively TRBD2 (6 bases). Germline assignment: CDR1 ENHRY and CDR2 SYGVKD. The CDR3 runs 15 residues. Trimming pared 0 bases from V and 6 bases from J, leaving 12 bases between. The CDR3 loop is CAISESLWDFNEQFF. CDR3 bases: TGTGCCATCAGTGAGTCCCTGTGGGACTTCAATGAGCAGTTCTTC.

The genes are TRBV27 and TRBJ2-1, with a tentative D call TRBD2 (6 bases). Germline lookup yields CDR1 MNHEY and CDR2 SMNVEV (reference sequence). The CDR3 extends over 15 amino acids. With 5 bases removed from V and 7 bases from J, the gap between germline ends came to 18 bases. The CDR3 is CASSPRGTQSNEQFF. In DNA, the CDR3 is TGTGCCAGCAGTCCACGGGGGACTCAATCTAATGAGCAGTTCTTC.

This clone has just a few counts. V and J are TRBV30 and TRBJ1-5; no clear D gene. The CDR3 runs to 15 residues. The germline CDR1 and CDR2 sequences are GTSNPN and SVGIG (reference sequence). V lost 7 bases and J lost 0, with 16 bases in between. CDR3: CAYGVGSYSNQPQHF. As DNA, the CDR3 is TGTGCCTACGGAGTGGGGTCATATAGCAATCAGCCCCAGCATTTT.

Comment on this clone: Additional DNA sequences in this sample encode the identical CDR3. The chain joins TRBV20-1 to TRBJ2-5; D not resolved. Looked up from germline, CDR1 is DFQATT and CDR2 is SNEGSKA (reference sequence). Trimming shortened V by 6 bases and J by 1 base, and 3 bases separated the two germline ends. This CDR3 is built from 10 residues. The CDR3 is CSASQETQYF. DNA for the CDR3: TGCAGTGCGTCCCAAGAGACCCAGTACTTC.

Only a few counts were recorded for this clone. This sequence joins TRBV18 and TRBJ2-7; D is possibly TRBD2 (6 bases). The CDR3 totals 16 residues. V was shortened by 2 bases and J by 0 bases, with 14 bases between the two germline ends. CDR1 and CDR2 (germline): KGHSH, LQKENI. CDR3 sequence reads: CASSPGSSASSYEQYF. The DNA for the CDR3 is TGTGCCAGCTCACCAGGGTCTAGCGCGAGCTCCTACGAGCAGTACTTC.

This clone was picked up one time. This chain joins TRBV9 and TRBJ2-2; tentative D call: TRBD2 (5 bases). The germline V and J ends were trimmed by 0 bases and 4 bases, with 13 bases remaining between them. CDR3 length equals 16 residues. The germline gives CDR1 SGDLS, CDR2 YYNGEE. The CDR3 reads CASSVAGLGSTGELFF. For the CDR3, the DNA is TGTGCCAGCAGCGTAGCGGGGTTGGGGTCCACCGGGGAGCTGTTTTTT.

The chain joins TRBV7-2 to TRBJ2-3, with 14 positions matching TRBD2. After removal of 5 bases from V and 4 bases from J, the junction contained 8 bases not matched to a gene. The CDR3 covers 17 residues. Looked up from germline, CDR1 is SGHTA and CDR2 is FQGNSA. CDR3 residues: CASSRPGTSGGSDTQYF. CDR3 nucleotide sequence: TGTGCCAGCAGCCGGCCCGGGACTAGCGGGGGCTCAGATACGCAGTATTTT. The whole variable domain, filled in from reference TRBV7-2 and TRBJ2-3, reads GAGVSQSPSNKVTEKGKDVELRCDPISGHTALYWYRQSLGQGLEFLIYFQGNSAPDKSGLPSDRFSAERTGGSVSTLTIQRTQQEDSAVYLCASSRPGTSGGSDTQYFGPGTRLTVL.

This chain uses TRBV29-1 with TRBJ2-5, with 10 bases lining up with TRBD2. V lost 1 base, J lost 5 bases, and 4 bases stayed unmatched. The CDR3 runs to 14 residues. Germline V gene sequence: CDR1 SQVTM, CDR2 ANQGSEA. CDR3 DNA: TGCAGCGTTGAAGCACTAGCGGGGTGGGAGACCCAGTACTTC. This translates into CSVEALAGWETQYF.

The J gene is TRBJ1-2, the V gene TRBV6-6; D ambiguous. CDR3 size: 13 residues. The germline V gene encodes CDR1 MNHNY and CDR2 SVGAGI (reference sequence). V was shortened by 7 bases and J by 9 bases, with 18 bases between the two germline ends. The CDR3 loop is CASTPGYLSSYTF. The CDR3 bases are TGTGCCAGCACCCCGGGTTATCTTTCCAGCTACACCTTC.

CDR3 DNA: TGTGCCAGCAGTTTATTCTATATGGGGACACAAATTTCTTCACCCCTCCACTTT. This sequence encodes CASSLFYMGTQISSPLHF. The genes are TRBV27 and TRBJ1-6, with a tentative D call TRBD1 (6 bases). CDR1 is MNHEY and CDR2 is SMNVEV in the germline V gene (reference sequence). The CDR3 runs to 18 residues. The V and J ends lost 1 base and 9 bases respectively, with 22 bases between them.

The CDR3 is CASSSGLTSGNTGELFF. CDR3 bases: TGCGCCAGCAGCTCGGGCCTGACTAGCGGAAACACCGGGGAGCTGTTTTTT. This chain joins TRBV5-1 and TRBJ2-2, with 9 bases that match TRBD2. Germline V gene data show CDR1 as SGHRS and CDR2 as YFSETQ. This CDR3 is 17 amino acids long. Unmatched junction bases numbered 8, after V lost 3 bases and J lost 2 bases.

This clone was counted between two and nine times. The gene calls are TRBV5-1 and TRBJ1-2; no firm D call. From germline, CDR1 is SGHRS and CDR2 YFSETQ. This CDR3 region has 15 residues. V was shortened by 0 bases and J by 6 bases, with 15 bases between the two germline ends. CDR3 sequence reads: CASSLAEDEAHGYTF. Written as DNA, the CDR3 is TGCGCCAGCAGCTTGGCCGAGGACGAGGCACATGGCTACACCTTC.

This clone is a singleton in its sample. This chain uses TRBV28 with TRBJ2-1; TRBD2 matches 9 bases. The CDR3 spans 15 residues. V gave up 5 bases and J gave up 4 bases; unmatched junction bases: 6. Germline-derived CDR1 and CDR2 are MDHEN and SYDVKM. The CDR3 coding sequence is TGTGCCAGCAGTCCTCCTAGCGGGAAGTACAATGAGCAGTTCTTC. This gives the protein CASSPPSGKYNEQFF.